This T cell receptor (beta chain) was observed in a study of T cells in localized non-small cell lung cancer. Findings and caveats of the study: Heterogeneity remains possible because sequencing was limited to only one tumor region.

Assay: immunoSEQ multiplex PCR; the TCRdb copy retains only in-frame clones and omits some. The table shows more than 2,000 clones, with approximately 17% occurring only once. Adjacent lung tissue lacking atypia was obtained at a distance of at least 2 cm from the tumor margin. In its sample, this clone is medium-sized. Its matching antigen is unknown. The CDR3 contains 16 residues. Trimming removed 5 bases at V and 7 bases at J, with 21 bases between. CDR1 LNHDA and CDR2 SQIVND come from the germline V gene (reference sequence). Sequencing used normal lung tissue next to the tumor, obtained before any cancer treatment. This TCR was recovered from a man between 40 and 75 years old with stage I squamous cell lung carcinoma. The V call is TRBV19, the J call TRBJ2-1; D is possibly TRBD1 or TRBD2 (5 bases each). The CDR3 spells CASSPPSGTVYNEQFF. The CDR3 DNA reads TGTGCCAGTAGTCCGCCCTCCGGGACGGTCTATAATGAGCAGTTCTTC.